Each of the 26 T cell receptor beta chains below was sequenced from the same sample in a study of blood T cell repertoires in COVID-19. TCRdb's copy holds only in-frame clones and misses some; the assay was immunoSEQ multiplex PCR. The data hold 220,000 or so clones, with about 85% observed a single time. The sequenced material came from peripheral blood. These TCRs come from a man aged 50-59 years who had recovered from COVID-19.

The chain links TRBV7-9 to TRBJ2-5; 7 bases are a match to TRBD1. The CDR3 has 14 residues. The junction had 2 bases not matched to a gene; V was cut back by 4 bases and J by 0 bases. CDR1 is SEHNR and CDR2 is FQNEAQ in the germline V gene (reference sequence). The CDR3 DNA reads TGTGCCAGCAGCTCACAGGGGTACCAAGAGACCCAGTACTTC. It is translated as CASSSQGYQETQYF.

The chain uses TRBV15 and TRBJ2-1; 15 bases align to TRBD2. The V and J ends lost 4 bases and 7 bases, in that order; junction bases with no gene match: 2. The CDR3 has 15 amino acids. The germline gives CDR1 LNHNV, CDR2 YYDKDF (reference sequence). The CDR3 sequence: CATSTGTSGRNEQFF. DNA for the CDR3: TGTGCCACCAGCACTGGGACTAGCGGGAGGAATGAGCAGTTCTTC.

The rearrangement joins TRBV27 to TRBJ1-3, with D hard to call. V lost 7 bases and J lost 0, with 7 bases in between. Germline CDR1 is MNHEY and CDR2 is SMNVEV (reference sequence). The CDR3 runs to 13 residues. The CDR3 DNA is TGTGCCAGCAAAAGACTCTCTGGAAACACCATATATTTT. Translating it yields CASKRLSGNTIYF.

This clone appeared a few times. The J gene is TRBJ2-5, the V gene TRBV30; TRBD2 matches 9 bases. The CDR3 covers 16 residues. J lost 2 bases, V lost 1 base, and 8 bases had no gene match. Germline CDR1 is GTSNPN and CDR2 is SVGIG (reference sequence). In nucleotides, the CDR3 is TGTGCCTGGAGTGGGACTTGGCTAGCGGGGCAAGAGACCCAGTACTTC. This codes for CAWSGTWLAGQETQYF.

The rearrangement uses TRBV10-3 and TRBJ2-3; D might be TRBD1 (6 bases). This CDR3 has 15 residues. The V gene lost 0 bases and the J gene lost 4 bases, with 11 bases spanning the gap. From germline, CDR1 is ENHRY and CDR2 SYGVKD. CDR3 loop: CAISESGTNPDTQYF. In nucleotides, the CDR3 is TGTGCCATCAGTGAGTCGGGGACAAACCCAGATACGCAGTATTTT.

The chain uses TRBV19 and TRBJ2-7; 10 positions agree with TRBD1. Trimming at V came to 6 bases and at J to 1 base, leaving 15 bases not matched to a gene. Germline CDR1 LNHDA, CDR2 SQIVND (reference sequence). The CDR3 contains 18 residues. In DNA, the CDR3 is TGTGCCAGTAGCCCCGGGACAGGGGCCTTCCGTACTTCCTACGAGCAGTACTTC. It translates to CASSPGTGAFRTSYEQYF.

The chain links TRBV18 to TRBJ1-6; TRBD1 matches at 10 bases. Germline V gene lookup returns CDR1 KGHSH and CDR2 LQKENI. V trimming: 1 base; J trimming: 6 bases; junction bases outside the gene matches: 9. CDR3 length equals 18 residues. The CDR3 DNA reads as TGTGCCAGCTCACCACAAAGGGACAGGGGTAGCGGTAATTCACCCCTCCACTTT. It is translated as CASSPQRDRGSGNSPLHF.

The chain uses TRBV5-5 and TRBJ2-7; a weak D match, TRBD2 (5 bases). Per germline, CDR1 SGHKS and CDR2 YYEKEE (reference sequence). V dropped 1 base and J dropped 3 bases, with 17 bases sitting between them. This CDR3 is built from 16 residues. For the CDR3, the DNA is TGTGCCAGCAGCTTGAGTGAGGGAGTGGTCTACTACGAGCAGTACTTC. It encodes CASSLSEGVVYYEQYF.

The chain combines TRBV13 with TRBJ2-2, with TRBD1 matching 8 bases. The germline V gene encodes CDR1 PRHDT and CDR2 FYEKMQ (reference sequence). The CDR3 runs 17 residues. With V trimmed by 3 bases and J by 4 bases, 10 bases remained unmatched. This CDR3 is CASSFNLQGASTGELFF. CDR3 DNA sequence: TGTGCCAGCAGCTTCAATCTGCAGGGGGCGAGCACCGGGGAGCTGTTTTTT.

The rearrangement links TRBV6-1 to TRBJ1-5; a possible D gene is TRBD1 (6 bases). The CDR3 covers 20 residues. The V end was cut by 2 bases, the J end by 2 bases, with 25 bases between. The germline gives CDR1 MNHNS, CDR2 SASEGT. The CDR3 DNA follows: TGTGCCAGCAGTGAACTAGGGACACGACTATGGGGTATTGGCAATCAGCCCCAGCATTTT. This gives the protein CASSELGTRLWGIGNQPQHF.

In this sample, this clone turned up once. This chain uses TRBV28 with TRBJ1-5; 10 bases map to TRBD1. CDR1 is MDHEN, CDR2 SYDVKM, per germline. This CDR3 contains 15 residues. J lost 1 base, V lost 4 bases, and 1 base had no gene match. DNA of the CDR3: TGTGCCAGCAGTTCGGGACAGGGGAGCAATCAGCCCCAGCATTTT. Encoded protein: CASSSGQGSNQPQHF.

Regarding this clone: This sample includes further DNA sequences coding for the same CDR3. The V call is TRBV4-2, the J call TRBJ1-3; TRBD1 is a possible D gene (6 bases). V was cut by 6 bases and J by 0 bases, with 12 bases left in between. The CDR3 sequence is 15 residues long. Germline V lookup: CDR1 LGHNA, CDR2 YNFKEQ. The DNA for the CDR3 is TGTGCCAGCAGGCTCCGGGACAACTCTGGAAACACCATATATTTT. Its protein product is CASRLRDNSGNTIYF.

This clone is a singleton in its sample. This chain connects TRBV15 to TRBJ2-3; 7 bases are a match to TRBD2. After removal of 4 bases from V and 0 bases from J, the junction contained 10 bases not matched to a gene. The CDR3 runs to 17 residues. Germline V gives CDR1 LNHNV, CDR2 YYDKDF (reference sequence). CDR3 loop: CATSTPGTISSTDTQYF. Written as DNA, the CDR3 is TGTGCCACCAGCACCCCAGGGACTATCTCTAGCACAGATACGCAGTATTTT.

V is TRBV6-2 or TRBV6-3 and J is TRBJ1-5; unclear D gene. The CDR3 is 14 residues long. The germline CDR1 and CDR2 sequences are MNHEY and SVGEGT. V lost 1 base and J lost 7, with 11 bases in between. This chain's CDR3 is CASSYFGIRQPQHF. The CDR3 DNA follows: TGTGCCAGCAGTTACTTCGGGATTCGGCAGCCCCAGCATTTT.

V is TRBV19 and J is TRBJ2-7, with TRBD1 matching over 9 bases. Germline lookup yields CDR1 LNHDA and CDR2 SQIVND (reference sequence). After removal of 3 bases from V and 2 bases from J, the junction contained 5 bases not matched to a gene. The CDR3 extends over 15 amino acids. CDR3 in amino acids: CASSIGTGSTYEQYF. The CDR3 DNA sequence: TGTGCCAGTAGTATTGGGACAGGGTCGACCTACGAGCAGTACTTC.

This chain connects TRBV21-1 to TRBJ1-1. TRBV21-1 is a known pseudogene. The CDR3 is 21 residues long. The CDR3 loop is CANGKQGGSLTPLRMNTEAFF. The CDR3, as DNA: TGTGCCAACGGTAAACAGGGAGGGTCTCTCACACCCCTAAGAATGAACACTGAAGCTTTCTTT.

V and J are TRBV6-6 and TRBJ2-5; 10 nucleotides agree with TRBD2. Germline CDR1 is MNHNY and CDR2 is SVGAGI (reference sequence). The CDR3 is 14 amino acids. Trimming at V came to 6 bases and at J to 3 bases, leaving 4 bases not matched to a gene. CDR3 bases: TGTGCCAGCAGGGGGACTAGCGTAGAAGAGACCCAGTACTTC. As protein: CASRGTSVEETQYF.

V is TRBV6-6 and J is TRBJ2-2; the match to TRBD2 covers 13 bases. The junction had 11 bases not matched to a gene; V was cut back by 6 bases and J by 1 base. Germline CDR1 and CDR2: MNHNY and SVGAGI (reference sequence). This CDR3 has 19 amino acids. The CDR3 sequence is CASSSSGTSGTWNTGELFF. For the CDR3, the DNA is TGTGCCAGCAGCTCATCCGGGACTAGCGGGACCTGGAACACCGGGGAGCTGTTTTTT.

This clone is a singleton in its sample. The chain is built from TRBV14 and TRBJ1-5, with D hard to call. Germline V CDR1 and CDR2: SGHDN, FVKESK. Trimming pared 4 bases from V and 4 bases from J, leaving 8 bases between. The CDR3 sequence is 13 residues long. The CDR3 region is CASSLMTNQPQHF. The CDR3 region has the DNA TGTGCCAGCAGCCTGATGACAAATCAGCCCCAGCATTTT.

The rearrangement joins TRBV2 to TRBJ2-1; 11 bases map to TRBD2. The germline gives CDR1 SNHLY, CDR2 FYNNEI. The CDR3 length is 14 residues. The V and J ends lost 10 bases and 4 bases, in that order; junction bases with no gene match: 6. The CDR3 reads CAITGTSGYNEQFF. DNA for the CDR3: TGTGCCATTACCGGGACTAGCGGATACAATGAGCAGTTCTTC.

This chain connects TRBV10-2 to TRBJ2-1; 7 bases are shared with TRBD2. The CDR3 consists of 15 residues. The ends lost 8 bases at V and 5 bases at J; junction bases unmatched: 12. Germline V CDR1 and CDR2: WSHSY, SAAADI. The CDR3 spells CASLLVAGGNNEQFF. The DNA for the CDR3 is TGCGCCAGCCTCCTAGTAGCGGGTGGTAACAATGAGCAGTTCTTC.

This chain uses TRBV7-9 with TRBJ1-3; 7 bases line up with TRBD1. The CDR3 spans 16 residues. Germline CDR1 reads SEHNR; CDR2 reads FQNEAQ (reference sequence). J was trimmed by 0 bases and V by 2 bases; bases with no gene match: 4. The CDR3 nucleotides read TGTGCCAGCAGCTTAATGCCAGGGGGCTCTGGAAACACCATATATTTT. Translating it yields CASSLMPGGSGNTIYF.

This chain links TRBV10-3 with TRBJ2-2; TRBD2 is a possible D gene (6 bases). Trimming shortened V by 4 bases and J by 0 bases, and 9 bases separated the two germline ends. The V gene's germline CDR1 is ENHRY and CDR2 SYGVKD. The CDR3 contains 15 residues. The CDR3 DNA reads as TGTGCCATCAGTGGGGAGGCAGCGAACACCGGGGAGCTGTTTTTT. Translating it yields CAISGEAANTGELFF.

V gene TRBV10-2 combines with J gene TRBJ1-6; 7 positions match TRBD1. Germline CDR1 WSHSY, CDR2 SAAADI. This CDR3 comprises 15 residues. With 6 bases clipped from V and 7 bases from J, the junction kept 9 bases outside the gene matches. The CDR3 reads CASRRQGWENSPLHF. The CDR3 DNA is TGCGCCAGCAGACGACAGGGATGGGAGAATTCACCCCTCCACTTT.

This clone was detected only once. The CDR3 spells CASSLRLADSTDTQYF. The DNA for the CDR3 is TGTGCCAGCAGTTTACGACTAGCGGATAGCACAGATACGCAGTATTTT. The chain is built from TRBV6-5 and TRBJ2-3; TRBD2 matches 9 bases. Germline assignment: CDR1 MNHEY and CDR2 SVGAGI. V shed 4 bases, J shed 0 bases, and the junction held 5 bases outside the gene matches. There are 16 residues in the CDR3.

The genes are TRBV7-9 and TRBJ1-4; 7 bases are a match to TRBD1. There are 15 residues in the CDR3. V trimming: 4 bases; J trimming: 0 bases; junction bases outside the gene matches: 2. In germline, CDR1 is SEHNR, CDR2 FQNEAQ (reference sequence). The CDR3 spells CASSSTGATNEKLFF. The CDR3 DNA reads as TGTGCCAGCAGCTCTACAGGGGCAACTAATGAAAAACTGTTTTTT.